This T cell receptor (beta chain) came from a study of T-cell reconstitution after alpha-beta-depleted transplantation in children. Concerning this clonotype: Its antigen remains unidentified.

Unique molecular identifiers featured in how the TCRbeta library was prepared. TCRdb independently ran MiXCR on the PCR reads; one entry per CDR3 protein. This table holds some 440,000 distinct CDR3 sequences, around 16% found once. General study findings and limits: Several hundred expanded graft clones reportedly supplied alpha-beta T cells about two months after transplant. A year had passed since transplant, and T-cell counts and diversity by then came mostly from newly produced T cells. Elevated TCRbeta diversity at day 60 was traced, in some patients, to surviving recipient T cells and thymic progenitors.

The germline V and J ends were trimmed by 9 bases and 0 bases, with 14 bases remaining between them. The CDR3 has 14 amino acids. CDR1 ENHRY and CDR2 SYGVKD come from the germline V gene. This TCR derives from a boy in the first two years of life who had a stem cell transplant for Wiskott-Aldrich syndrome, so the T cells may come from the graft donor. The gene calls are TRBV10-3 and TRBJ1-1; D gene ambiguous. Sequencing was performed on PBMCs, mostly from graft donor cells, taken 360 days after TCRalphabeta/CD19-depleted stem cell transplant. The CDR3 DNA reads TGTGCCATTAAGACGGGAGTCATGAACACTGAAGCTTTCTTT. Translated: CAIKTGVMNTEAFF.